The T cell receptor beta chain under discussion was sequenced for a study of CXCR3-negative and CXCR3-positive naive CD8 T cells. Study-level results: Naive CXCR3-negative and CXCR3-positive cells had similar TRBV-TRBJ usage; memory differed. Comparably high diversity marked both naive subsets, whereas memory CD8+ cells had much lower diversity. Naive cells with CXCR3 showed TRB CDR3s that were more hydrophobic than those in CXCR3-negative naive cells.

Researchers prepared the TRB cDNA libraries using 5' RACE with UMI labels. TCRdb reprocessed the 5' RACE reads and keeps a single row for each CDR3 protein, giving no DNA. The sample table includes 100,000 or so distinct CDR3 sequences. On this clonotype itself: Its matching antigen is unknown.

Germline CDR1 reads MNHEY; CDR2 reads SVGAGI. This CDR3 is 14 amino acids long. Sequencing input: naive CXCR3+ CD8+ T cells from blood. Subset given: CD45RO-CCR7+CD27+CD95- naive CD8+ T cells expressing CXCR3 (TNR3+). This chain connects TRBV6-5 to TRBJ2-1; the D gene TCRdb calls, TRBD2, cannot be checked with no DNA. The TCR sequence derives from a human donor in good health. Some clones in this sample may be carry-over from other donors' samples. CDR3 loop: CASGGTSSYNEQFF.